Sequencing of this T cell receptor (beta chain) was carried out in a study of Ad26.COV2.S vaccination and SARS-CoV-2 variants. Documented treatment: around 19 received Ad26.COV2.S at low or high dose, single or two shots; roughly 5 received placebo; per-sample allocation not given. Sampling happened 63 days after the first vaccine or placebo injection. The V and J ends lost 10 bases and 6 bases respectively, with 11 bases between them. Germline CDR1 reads SGHVS; CDR2 reads FQNEAQ. The CDR3 runs 11 residues. Assay: immunoSEQ multiplex PCR; the TCRdb copy retains only in-frame clones and omits some. The sample carries 300,000 to 350,000 clones, about 82% recorded once.

This receptor was obtained from a person aged 18-65 years who received the Ad26.COV2.S COVID-19 vaccine or a placebo. V gene TRBV7-8 combines with J gene TRBJ2-3; D call uncertain. The sample in question was peripheral blood, obtained in a trial of Ad26.COV2.S vaccine versus placebo. The CDR3 coding sequence is TGTGCCAAGCCAAATGTGGATACGCAGTATTTT. Translation gives CAKPNVDTQYF.